The 10 T cell receptor beta chains reported below all come from one sample, sequenced in a study of CD8 T cells in ankylosing spondylitis. Points from the study as a whole: In ankylosing spondylitis blood, a motif of several highly homologous TCR beta variants appeared characteristic.

These TCRs are of unknown antigen specificity. TCRdb passed the 5' RACE reads through MiXCR, listing each CDR3 protein once. The table includes some 700,000 distinct CDR3 sequences, roughly 20% detected once. Sequencing input: blood, either unsorted or a sorted T cell fraction (not recorded which). The source is a male donor with ankylosing spondylitis.

This clonotype has more than one count but fewer than ten. The rearrangement joins TRBV4-1 to TRBJ2-7, with D possibly TRBD1 on 6 matching bases. Trimming pared 0 bases from V and 3 bases from J, leaving 18 bases between. Germline V lookup: CDR1 MGHRA, CDR2 YSYEKL. The CDR3 has 17 residues. CDR3 region: CASSQDLNGQQHYEQYF. The DNA for the CDR3 is TGCGCCAGCAGCCAAGATCTCAATGGACAGCAACACTACGAGCAGTACTTC.

This clonotype was picked up a small number of times. The V call is TRBV6-1, the J call TRBJ1-3; 7 nucleotides match TRBD1. J lost 3 bases, V lost 9 bases, and 11 bases had no gene match. CDR1 MNHNS and CDR2 SASEGT come from the germline V gene. The CDR3 is 15 residues long. In DNA, the CDR3 is TGTGCCAGTTCGATTCGACAGGGAGGTGGAAACACCATATATTTT. As protein: CASSIRQGGGNTIYF.

The J gene is TRBJ2-3, the V gene TRBV2; 13 bases fit TRBD2. The CDR3 is 16 residues long. The V gene's germline CDR1 is SNHLY and CDR2 FYNNEI. V was pared by 6 bases and J by 6 bases, with 9 bases of the junction left unmatched. The CDR3 is CASRRTSGGVGDTQYF. The CDR3 DNA is TGTGCCAGCAGGAGGACTAGCGGGGGAGTGGGGGATACGCAGTATTTT.

This clonotype was seen ten or more times. J is TRBJ1-1 and V is TRBV29-1; the D is unclear. Trimming cost V 7 bases and J 5 bases, with 14 bases left between them. The germline gives CDR1 SQVTM, CDR2 ANQGSEA. This CDR3 has 12 residues. CDR3 coding DNA: TGCAGCGGACGAAGATGGGGAACTGAAGCTTTCTTT. Its protein product is CSGRRWGTEAFF.

This clonotype was seen ten or more times. This rearrangement joins TRBV28 to TRBJ1-5; D perhaps matches TRBD1 (5 bases). V dropped 8 bases and J dropped 6 bases, with 20 bases sitting between them. Germline V gene lookup returns CDR1 MDHEN and CDR2 SYDVKM. This CDR3 has 15 amino acids. The CDR3 coding sequence is TGTGCCAGCGGACATTCTACAGGTTGGAGTCAGCCCCAGCATTTT. This codes for CASGHSTGWSQPQHF.

This clonotype came up a few times. The chain joins TRBV7-2 to TRBJ2-1; the match to TRBD2 covers 7 bases. V was clipped by 8 bases and J by 7 bases; unmatched bases: 11. The CDR3 loop spans 14 amino acids. CDR1 and CDR2 from the germline V gene are SGHTA and FQGNSA. CDR3 in DNA: TGTGCCAGCGCCATTGGCGGGAGTATAAATGAGCAGTTCTTC. Amino acids: CASAIGGSINEQFF.

The rearrangement joins TRBV6-1 to TRBJ1-1; 7 bases fit TRBD1. The CDR3 is 15 amino acids. Trimming cost V 6 bases and J 1 base; bases outside gene matches: 8. The V gene's germline CDR1 is MNHNS and CDR2 SASEGT. The chain's CDR3 is CASRFETGKNTEAFF. CDR3 bases: TGTGCCAGCAGGTTTGAGACAGGGAAGAACACTGAAGCTTTCTTT.

This clonotype was observed a handful of times. CDR3 in amino acids: CASSFRKLNTEAFF. In DNA, the CDR3 is TGTGCCAGCAGTTTCAGGAAATTGAACACTGAAGCTTTCTTT. The V gene is TRBV2, the J gene TRBJ1-1; no clear D gene. In germline, CDR1 is SNHLY, CDR2 FYNNEI. The CDR3 contains 14 residues. V was trimmed by 5 bases and J by 0 bases, leaving 10 bases between them.

This clonotype was counted only a few times. This rearrangement joins TRBV20-1 to TRBJ2-1; 13 bases align to TRBD2. CDR1 and CDR2 (germline): DFQATT, SNEGSKA (reference sequence). The CDR3 has 15 amino acids. V was clipped by 6 bases and J by 4 bases; unmatched bases: 6. CDR3 sequence (DNA): TGCAGTGCCGGGACTAGCGGGAACCTTTACAATGAGCAGTTCTTC. Protein product: CSAGTSGNLYNEQFF.

The gene calls are TRBV5-1 and TRBJ1-1, with D unresolved. The CDR3 covers 14 residues. V gave up 4 bases and J gave up 0 bases, with 10 bases separating them. Germline V CDR1 and CDR2: SGHRS, YFSETQ. The CDR3 region has the DNA TGCGCCAGCAGCGCGGACGGTATGAACACTGAAGCTTTCTTT. It translates to CASSADGMNTEAFF.